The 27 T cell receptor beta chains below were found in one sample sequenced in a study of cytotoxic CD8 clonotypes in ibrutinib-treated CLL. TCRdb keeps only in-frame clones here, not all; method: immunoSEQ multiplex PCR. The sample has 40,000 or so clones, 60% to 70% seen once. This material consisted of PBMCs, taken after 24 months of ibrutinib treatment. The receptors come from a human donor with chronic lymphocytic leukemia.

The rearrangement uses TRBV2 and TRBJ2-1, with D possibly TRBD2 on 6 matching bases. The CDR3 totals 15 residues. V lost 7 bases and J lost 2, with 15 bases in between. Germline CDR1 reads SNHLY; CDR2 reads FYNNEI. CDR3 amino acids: CASTRASSAYNEQFF. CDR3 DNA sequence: TGTGCCAGCACGCGGGCGTCTAGCGCCTACAATGAGCAGTTCTTC.

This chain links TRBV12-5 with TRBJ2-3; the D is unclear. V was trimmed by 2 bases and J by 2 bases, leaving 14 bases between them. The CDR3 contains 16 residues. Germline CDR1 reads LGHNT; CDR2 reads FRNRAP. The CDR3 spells CASGLPLVGNTDTQYF. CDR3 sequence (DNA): TGTGCTAGTGGTTTGCCACTGGTGGGCAACACAGATACGCAGTATTTT. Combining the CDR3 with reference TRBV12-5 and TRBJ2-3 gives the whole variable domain DARVTQTPRHKVTEMGQEVTMRCQPILGHNTVFWYRQTMMQGLELLAYFRNRAPLDDSGMPKDRFSAEMPDATLATLKIQPSEPRDSAVYFCASGLPLVGNTDTQYFGPGTRLTVL.

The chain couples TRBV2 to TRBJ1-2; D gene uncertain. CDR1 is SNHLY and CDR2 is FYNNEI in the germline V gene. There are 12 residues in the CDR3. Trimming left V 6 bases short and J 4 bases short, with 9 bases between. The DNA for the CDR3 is TGTGCCAGCAGCCGGACTGGCTATGGCTACACCTTC. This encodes CASSRTGYGYTF.

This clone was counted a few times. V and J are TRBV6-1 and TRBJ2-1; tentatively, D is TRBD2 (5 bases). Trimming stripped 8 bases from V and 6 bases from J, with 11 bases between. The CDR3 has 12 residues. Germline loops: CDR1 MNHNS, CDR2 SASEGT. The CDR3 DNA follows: TGTGCCAGCGGACTGACCGGCAATGAGCAGTTCTTC. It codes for CASGLTGNEQFF.

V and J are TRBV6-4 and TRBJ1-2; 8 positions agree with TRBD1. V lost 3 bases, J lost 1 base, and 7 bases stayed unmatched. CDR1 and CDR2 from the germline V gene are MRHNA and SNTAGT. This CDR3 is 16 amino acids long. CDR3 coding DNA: TGTGCCAGCAGTGAATCCTGGACAGGGTATAACTATGGCTACACCTTC. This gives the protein CASSESWTGYNYGYTF.

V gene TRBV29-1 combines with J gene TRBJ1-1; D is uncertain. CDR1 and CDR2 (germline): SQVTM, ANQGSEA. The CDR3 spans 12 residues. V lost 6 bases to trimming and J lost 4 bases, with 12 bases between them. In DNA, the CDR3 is TGCAGCGTGATGGGAGCGGGCACTGAAGCTTTCTTT. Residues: CSVMGAGTEAFF.

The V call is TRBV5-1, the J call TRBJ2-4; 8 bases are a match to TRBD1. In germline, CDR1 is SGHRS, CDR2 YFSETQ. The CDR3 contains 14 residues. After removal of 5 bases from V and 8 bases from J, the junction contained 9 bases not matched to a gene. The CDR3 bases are TGCGCCAGCAGTGCAGGGGGCGGTACGGACATTCAGTACTTC. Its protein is CASSAGGGTDIQYF.

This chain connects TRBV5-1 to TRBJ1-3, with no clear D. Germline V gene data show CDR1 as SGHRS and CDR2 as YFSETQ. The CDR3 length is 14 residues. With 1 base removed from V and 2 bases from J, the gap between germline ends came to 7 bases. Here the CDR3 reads CASSLSITGNTIYF. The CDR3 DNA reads TGCGCCAGCAGCTTGTCCATAACTGGAAACACCATATATTTT.

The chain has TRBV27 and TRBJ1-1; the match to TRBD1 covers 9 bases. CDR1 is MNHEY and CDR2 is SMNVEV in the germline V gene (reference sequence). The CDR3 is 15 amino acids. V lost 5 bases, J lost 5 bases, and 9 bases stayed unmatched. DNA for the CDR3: TGTGCCAGCAGTGCTACTCCCGGGACAGGGACTGAAGCTTTCTTT. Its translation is CASSATPGTGTEAFF.

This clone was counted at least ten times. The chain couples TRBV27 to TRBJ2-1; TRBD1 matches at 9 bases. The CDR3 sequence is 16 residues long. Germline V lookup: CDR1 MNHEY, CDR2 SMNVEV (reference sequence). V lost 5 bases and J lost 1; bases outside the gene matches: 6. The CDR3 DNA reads TGTGCCAGCAGTCCCCGGGACAGGGTATCCTACAATGAGCAGTTCTTC. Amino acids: CASSPRDRVSYNEQFF.

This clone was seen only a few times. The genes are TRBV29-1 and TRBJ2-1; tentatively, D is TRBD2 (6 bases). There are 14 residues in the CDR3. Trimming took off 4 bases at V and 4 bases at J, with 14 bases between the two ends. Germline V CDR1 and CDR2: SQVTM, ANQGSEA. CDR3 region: CSVVGEESYNEQFF. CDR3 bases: TGCAGCGTTGTTGGGGAGGAGTCATACAATGAGCAGTTCTTC.

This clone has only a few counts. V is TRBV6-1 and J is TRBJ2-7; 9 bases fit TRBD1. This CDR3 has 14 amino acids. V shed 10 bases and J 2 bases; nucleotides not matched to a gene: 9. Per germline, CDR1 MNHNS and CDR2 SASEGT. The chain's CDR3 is CATSTGDRAYEQYF. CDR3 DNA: TGTGCCACTTCGACAGGGGACAGGGCCTACGAGCAGTACTTC.

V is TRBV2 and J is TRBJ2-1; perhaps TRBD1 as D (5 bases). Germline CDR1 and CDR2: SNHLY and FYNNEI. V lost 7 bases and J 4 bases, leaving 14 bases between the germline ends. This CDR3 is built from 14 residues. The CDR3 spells CASTQGDTYNEQFF. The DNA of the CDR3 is TGTGCCAGCACCCAAGGGGATACTTACAATGAGCAGTTCTTC.

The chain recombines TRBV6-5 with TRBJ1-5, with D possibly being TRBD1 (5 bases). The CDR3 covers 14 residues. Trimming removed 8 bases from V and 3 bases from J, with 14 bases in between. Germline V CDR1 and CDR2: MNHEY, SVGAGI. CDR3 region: CASRDAGNNQPQHF. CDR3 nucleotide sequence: TGTGCCAGCCGAGACGCAGGGAACAATCAGCCCCAGCATTTT.

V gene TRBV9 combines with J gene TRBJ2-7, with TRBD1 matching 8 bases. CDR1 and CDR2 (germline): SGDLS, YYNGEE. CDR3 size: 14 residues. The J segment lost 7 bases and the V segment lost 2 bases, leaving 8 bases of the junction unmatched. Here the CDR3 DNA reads TGTGCCAGCAGCGTGGGACAGGCGTTTCTAGAGCAGTACTTC. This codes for CASSVGQAFLEQYF.

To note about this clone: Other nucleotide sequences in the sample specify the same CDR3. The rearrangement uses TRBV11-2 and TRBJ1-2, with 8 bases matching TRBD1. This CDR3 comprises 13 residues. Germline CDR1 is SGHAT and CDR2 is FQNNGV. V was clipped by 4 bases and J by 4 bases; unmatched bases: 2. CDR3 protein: CASSSTGAYGYTF. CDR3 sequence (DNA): TGTGCCAGCAGCTCGACAGGGGCCTATGGCTACACCTTC.

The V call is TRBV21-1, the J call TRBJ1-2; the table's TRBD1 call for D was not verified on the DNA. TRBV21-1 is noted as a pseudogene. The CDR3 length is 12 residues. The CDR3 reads CASSRSPNSYTF. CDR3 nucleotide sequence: TGTGCCAGCAGCAGATCCCCCAACAGCTACACCTTC.

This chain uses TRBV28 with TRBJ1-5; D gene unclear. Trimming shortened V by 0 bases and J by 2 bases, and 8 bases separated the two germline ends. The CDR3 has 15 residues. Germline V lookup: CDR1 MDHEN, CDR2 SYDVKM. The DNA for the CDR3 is TGTGCCAGCAGTTTATGGGGGAAGGGCAATCAGCCCCAGCATTTT. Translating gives CASSLWGKGNQPQHF.

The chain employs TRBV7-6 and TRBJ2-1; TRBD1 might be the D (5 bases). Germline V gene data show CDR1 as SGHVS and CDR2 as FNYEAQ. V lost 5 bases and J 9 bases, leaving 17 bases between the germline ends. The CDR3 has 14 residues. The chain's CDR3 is CASSRWGSSSEQFF. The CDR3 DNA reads TGTGCCAGCAGCCGATGGGGCAGCTCTAGTGAGCAGTTCTTC.

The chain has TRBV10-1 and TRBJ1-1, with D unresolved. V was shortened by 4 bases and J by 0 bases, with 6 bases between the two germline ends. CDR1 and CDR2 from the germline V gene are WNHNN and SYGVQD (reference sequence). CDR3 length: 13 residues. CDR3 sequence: CASSGHMNTEAFF. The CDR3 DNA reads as TGCGCCAGCAGTGGACACATGAACACTGAAGCTTTCTTT.

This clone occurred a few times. In DNA, the CDR3 is TGTGCCAGCAGCCAACTCGGAGGGAGCACTGAAGCTTTCTTT. Residues: CASSQLGGSTEAFF. The rearrangement links TRBV14 to TRBJ1-1; D unclear. Looked up from germline, CDR1 is SGHDN and CDR2 is FVKESK. V gave up 2 bases and J gave up 4 bases, with 11 bases separating them. CDR3 length: 14 amino acids.

The chain's CDR3 is CASNALAGVYNEQFF. CDR3 DNA: TGTGCCAGCAATGCCCTAGCGGGGGTATACAATGAGCAGTTCTTC. This chain connects TRBV7-9 to TRBJ2-1, with 10 bases identical to TRBD2. Looked up from germline, CDR1 is SEHNR and CDR2 is FQNEAQ (reference sequence). This CDR3 comprises 15 residues. Losses at the gene ends were 7 bases for V and 4 bases for J; bases not matched to a gene: 7.

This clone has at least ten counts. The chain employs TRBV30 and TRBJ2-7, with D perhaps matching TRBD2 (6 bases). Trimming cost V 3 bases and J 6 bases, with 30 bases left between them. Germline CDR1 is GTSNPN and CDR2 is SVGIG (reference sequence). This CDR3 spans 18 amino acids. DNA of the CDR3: TGTGCCTGGAGCCTATTCCGGGGGTTCCCGCTGAGACTTGGCGAGCAGTACTTC. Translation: CAWSLFRGFPLRLGEQYF.

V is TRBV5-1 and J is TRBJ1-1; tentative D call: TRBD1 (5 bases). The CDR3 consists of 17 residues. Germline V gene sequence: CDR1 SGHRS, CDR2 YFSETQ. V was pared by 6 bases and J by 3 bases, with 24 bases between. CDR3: CASKRGPIEFSDTEAFF. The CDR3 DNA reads TGCGCCAGCAAGAGGGGCCCAATAGAGTTTTCGGACACTGAAGCTTTCTTT.

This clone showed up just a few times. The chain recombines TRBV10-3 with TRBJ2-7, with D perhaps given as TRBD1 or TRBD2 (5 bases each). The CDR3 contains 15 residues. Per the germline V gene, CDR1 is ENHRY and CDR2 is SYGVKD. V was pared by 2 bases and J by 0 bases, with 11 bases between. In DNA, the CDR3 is TGTGCCATCAGTGAGGTCGGGGCCTCCTCCTACGAGCAGTACTTC. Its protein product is CAISEVGASSYEQYF.

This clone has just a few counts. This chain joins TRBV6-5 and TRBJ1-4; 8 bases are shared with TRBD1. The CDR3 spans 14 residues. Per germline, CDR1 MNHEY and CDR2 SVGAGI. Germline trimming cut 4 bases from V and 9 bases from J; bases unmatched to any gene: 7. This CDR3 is CASSSMTGAKKLFF. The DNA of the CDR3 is TGTGCCAGCAGTTCAATGACAGGGGCAAAAAAACTGTTTTTT.

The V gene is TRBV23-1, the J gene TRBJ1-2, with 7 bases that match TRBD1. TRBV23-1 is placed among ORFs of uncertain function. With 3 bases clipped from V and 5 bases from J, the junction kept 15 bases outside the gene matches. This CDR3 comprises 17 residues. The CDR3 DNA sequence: TGCGCCAGCAGTCATAAGGGCAGGGGGTTGTTTTGGTATGGCTACACCTTC. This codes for CASSHKGRGLFWYGYTF.